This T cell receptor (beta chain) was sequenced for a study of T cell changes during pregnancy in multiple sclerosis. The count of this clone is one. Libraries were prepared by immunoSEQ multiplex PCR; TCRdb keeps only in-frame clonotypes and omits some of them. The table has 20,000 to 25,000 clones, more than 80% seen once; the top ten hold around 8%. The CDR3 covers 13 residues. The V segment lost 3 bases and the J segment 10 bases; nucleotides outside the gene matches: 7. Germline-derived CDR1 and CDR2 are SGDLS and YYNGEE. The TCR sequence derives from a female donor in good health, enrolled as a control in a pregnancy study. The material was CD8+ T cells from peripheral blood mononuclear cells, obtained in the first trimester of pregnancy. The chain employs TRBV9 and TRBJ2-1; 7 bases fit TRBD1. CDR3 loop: CASSDRTGAEQFF. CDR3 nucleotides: TGTGCCAGCAGCGATCGGACAGGTGCCGAGCAGTTCTTC.